The source of this T cell receptor beta chain is a study of blood T cell repertoires in COVID-19. Across the whole study: Both acute and convalescent COVID-19 samples were obtained from the United States, Italy and Spain. T cells, B-cell-depleted T cells, or PBMCs supplied cDNA or gDNA.

In the original analysis: Reference gene primer amplification gave nucleated cell count estimates. Clones were read by immunoSEQ multiplex PCR, and TCRdb kept only the in-frame ones, dropping some. V, J and clone size were drawn from that table, and D and trimming were deduced from the DNA. This sample yields 200,000 to 250,000 clones, of which 75% to 85% are seen a single time; less than 8% belongs to the top ten. The V end was cut by 0 bases, the J end by 0 bases, with 9 bases between. Per germline, CDR1 SGHVS and CDR2 FQNEAQ. CDR3 length: 16 residues. This TCR came from a woman in her forties or fifties with acute or convalescent COVID-19. The chain couples TRBV7-8 to TRBJ1-3; D gene uncertain. The specimen was peripheral blood. Here the CDR3 reads CASSLAPGYSGNTIYF. CDR3 coding DNA: TGTGCCAGCAGCTTAGCTCCGGGGTACTCTGGAAACACCATATATTTT.